The next 23 T cell receptor beta chains were all read from a single sample in a study of vaccination and CD4 T cells after COVID-19. For these TCRs, the target antigens are not known. Sequence data for DNA of cultured CD4+ T cells were generated by the Oncomine TCR Beta short-read assay. Using its own MiXCR run on the PCR reads, TCRdb lists one record per CDR3 protein. Of 13,000 or so distinct CDR3 sequences listed, around three fifths are singletons. The treatment denotes: roughly 11-day PBMC culture with coronavirus spike peptide pools or control peptides (ViraFEST assay). The sequencing sample was made of CD4+ T cells from blood, cultured in vitro. The receptors were sampled from a human donor who had recovered from COVID-19.

The chain has TRBV2 and TRBJ2-7, with a tentative D call TRBD2 (6 bases). V lost 7 bases to trimming and J lost 10 bases, with 20 bases between them. Germline CDR1 is SNHLY and CDR2 is FYNNEI. This CDR3 has 13 amino acids. CDR3 amino acids: CASTSPGTAGQYF. The CDR3 DNA reads as TGTGCCAGCACGAGCCCGGGAACGGCGGGACAGTACTTC.

CDR3: CASSDNTGELFF. CDR3 bases: TGTGCCAGCAGTGATAACACCGGGGAGCTGTTTTTT. The J gene is TRBJ2-2, the V gene TRBV2, with no clear D. Germline lookup yields CDR1 SNHLY and CDR2 FYNNEI. The germline V and J ends were trimmed by 3 bases and 2 bases, with 1 base remaining between them. The CDR3 extends over 12 amino acids.

This clonotype was detected only a few times. The chain is built from TRBV5-1 and TRBJ1-6, with D uncertain. CDR3 size: 13 residues. CDR1 and CDR2 (germline): SGHRS, YFSETQ. V dropped 0 bases and J dropped 10 bases, with 8 bases sitting between them. CDR3 nucleotide sequence: TGCGCCAGCAGCTTGGTAGTGCGATCACCCCTCCACTTT. The encoded protein is CASSLVVRSPLHF.

The V and J genes are TRBV2 and TRBJ1-1; unclear D gene. This CDR3 is built from 14 residues. V lost 8 bases, J lost 5 bases, and 18 bases lay in between. Germline CDR1 and CDR2: SNHLY and FYNNEI. CDR3 nucleotide sequence: TGTGCCAGCGAAAAAGACCGGTTTGAGACTGAAGCTTTCTTT. This codes for CASEKDRFETEAFF.

This clonotype was counted between two and nine times. CDR3 loop: CARGAGTGGSRNQPQHF. In DNA form, the CDR3 reads TGTGCCAGGGGGGCGGGGACAGGGGGCTCAAGGAATCAGCCCCAGCATTTT. V gene TRBV21-1 combines with J gene TRBJ1-5; the D segment call TRBD1 is taken from the table without a DNA check. TRBV21-1 is marked as a pseudogene. The CDR3 is 17 residues long.

V and J are TRBV28 and TRBJ1-2; TRBD1 matches 7 bases. The V and J ends lost 6 bases and 4 bases, in that order; junction bases with no gene match: 11. The CDR3 loop spans 15 amino acids. Germline loops: CDR1 MDHEN, CDR2 SYDVKM. The CDR3 loop reads CASSLWDRDSYGYTF. The CDR3, as DNA: TGTGCCAGCAGCCTATGGGACAGAGACAGCTATGGCTACACCTTC.

In this sample, this clonotype turned up a few times. The rearrangement links TRBV20-1 to TRBJ2-5; 10 nucleotides line up with TRBD2. Per germline, CDR1 DFQATT and CDR2 SNEGSKA (reference sequence). The ends lost 4 bases at V and 4 bases at J; junction bases unmatched: 9. The CDR3 runs 15 residues. This CDR3 reads CSAKAASGSSETQYF. DNA of the CDR3: TGCAGTGCTAAGGCCGCTAGCGGGAGTTCAGAGACCCAGTACTTC.

The genes are TRBV20-1 and TRBJ1-1; the match to TRBD1 covers 8 bases. The CDR3 extends over 15 amino acids. Trimming at V came to 2 bases and at J to 5 bases, leaving 10 bases not matched to a gene. CDR1 and CDR2 from the germline V gene are DFQATT and SNEGSKA (reference sequence). CDR3 in DNA: TGCAGTGCTAGATCCCCGGGCAGGGGGCAAACTGAAGCTTTCTTT. This sequence encodes CSARSPGRGQTEAFF.

The rearrangement links TRBV20-1 to TRBJ2-5; D call uncertain. V was trimmed by 3 bases and J by 4 bases, leaving 9 bases between them. CDR3 length: 12 residues. CDR1 DFQATT and CDR2 SNEGSKA come from the germline V gene (reference sequence). CDR3 loop: CSASIRRETQYF. In DNA, the CDR3 is TGCAGTGCTAGTATCAGACGAGAGACCCAGTACTTC.

CDR3 DNA: TGTGCCCCCCTGGGGACTAGCGGGAGAGATACGCAGTATTTT. Protein: CAPLGTSGRDTQYF. V is TRBV27 and J is TRBJ2-3; the match to TRBD2 covers 14 bases. Germline CDR1 MNHEY, CDR2 SMNVEV (reference sequence). The CDR3 has 14 amino acids. V gave up 11 bases and J gave up 5 bases; unmatched junction bases: 6.

This chain joins TRBV20-1 and TRBJ2-3, with 7 positions matching TRBD1. The junction had 11 bases not matched to a gene; V was cut back by 3 bases and J by 2 bases. Germline V gene data show CDR1 as DFQATT and CDR2 as SNEGSKA (reference sequence). The CDR3 length is 16 residues. In nucleotides, the CDR3 is TGCAGTGCTAGCACGATAACCGGGACAGTCACAGATACGCAGTATTTT. This translates into CSASTITGTVTDTQYF.

The V call is TRBV20-1, the J call TRBJ1-4; tentative D call: TRBD1 (5 bases). CDR1 and CDR2 (germline): DFQATT, SNEGSKA (reference sequence). Between the trimmed V and J ends, which lost 1 base and 5 bases, there was a span of 8 bases. The length of the CDR3 is 13 residues. CDR3 bases: TGCAGTGCTAGAGGGGACCAAAATGAAAAACTGTTTTTT. Protein sequence: CSARGDQNEKLFF.

This clonotype appeared once. The V gene is TRBV2, the J gene TRBJ1-1; D is unclear. Germline V lookup: CDR1 SNHLY, CDR2 FYNNEI. The CDR3 covers 12 residues. The germline V and J ends were trimmed by 7 bases and 5 bases, with 11 bases remaining between them. The CDR3 nucleotides read TGTGCCAGCATGTACAGACGGACTGAAGCTTTCTTT. It translates to CASMYRRTEAFF.

The rearrangement joins TRBV11-2 to TRBJ2-1; D unresolved. Trimming took off 2 bases at V and 1 base at J, with 9 bases between the two ends. The CDR3 is 15 amino acids. Germline V gene sequence: CDR1 SGHAT, CDR2 FQNNGV. The CDR3 coding sequence is TGTGCCAGCAGCTTATACTTTGGTTCCTACAATGAGCAGTTCTTC. The encoded protein is CASSLYFGSYNEQFF.

This chain uses TRBV6-5 with TRBJ1-6, with unresolved D. The V and J ends lost 2 bases and 8 bases respectively, with 7 bases between them. In germline, CDR1 is MNHEY, CDR2 SVGAGI. This CDR3 comprises 13 residues. The CDR3 is CASSYEQYSPLHF. The CDR3 bases are TGTGCCAGCAGTTACGAACAATATTCACCCCTCCACTTT.

This chain connects TRBV24-1 to TRBJ2-2; TRBD1 matches at 8 bases. Trimming removed 4 bases from V and 6 bases from J; junction bases left unmatched: 3. The CDR3 consists of 14 residues. Germline-derived CDR1 and CDR2 are KGHDR and SFDVKD. CDR3 bases: TGTGCCACCAGTGAGGACAGGGATGCCGGGGAGCTGTTTTTT. Protein product: CATSEDRDAGELFF.

V gene TRBV15 combines with J gene TRBJ1-5; D is undetermined. The length of the CDR3 is 15 residues. The germline gives CDR1 LNHNV, CDR2 YYDKDF (reference sequence). V was clipped by 0 bases and J by 2 bases, with 8 bases between them. For the CDR3, the DNA is TGTGCCACCAGCAGAGATGAGGGAGGCAATCAGCCCCAGCATTTT. It translates to CATSRDEGGNQPQHF. The complete variable domain, with remaining parts taken from reference TRBV15 and TRBJ1-5, reads DAMVIQNPRYQVTQFGKPVTLSCSQTLNHNVMYWYQQKSSQAPKLLFHYYDKDFNNEADTPDNFQSRRPNTSFCFLDIRSPGLGDTAMYLCATSRDEGGNQPQHFGDGTRLSIL.

Here the CDR3 DNA reads TGTGCCACCAGTGAGGGACAGGGGTTGCTCAATGGGGCAGATACGCAGTATTTT. Translating gives CATSEGQGLLNGADTQYF. J is TRBJ2-3 and V is TRBV24-1; 10 nucleotides line up with TRBD1. The V gene's germline CDR1 is KGHDR and CDR2 SFDVKD. With V trimmed by 4 bases and J by 4 bases, 13 bases remained unmatched. The CDR3 totals 18 residues.

This CDR3 reads CASSYKAGGLNIQYF. As DNA, the CDR3 is TGTGCCAGCAGTTACAAGGCGGGGGGGCTGAACATTCAGTACTTC. The chain joins TRBV6-2 or TRBV6-3 to TRBJ2-4, with 9 bases identical to TRBD2. This CDR3 region has 15 residues. Germline assignment: CDR1 MNHEY and CDR2 SVGEGT. Unmatched junction bases numbered 6, after V lost 2 bases and J lost 7 bases.

The V gene is TRBV12-3 or TRBV12-4, the J gene TRBJ2-2, with TRBD1 matching 12 bases. The length of the CDR3 is 15 residues. The junction had 6 bases not matched to a gene; V was cut back by 6 bases and J by 7 bases. This chain's CDR3 is CASSPGQGAVGELFF. As DNA, the CDR3 is TGTGCCAGCAGCCCGGGACAGGGGGCGGTCGGGGAGCTGTTTTTT.

In this sample, this clonotype turned up a few times. This sequence joins TRBV7-3 and TRBJ1-1; D gene uncertain. This CDR3 has 13 amino acids. Germline-derived CDR1 and CDR2 are SGHTA and FQGTGA. Trimming left V 2 bases short and J 0 bases short, with 4 bases between. The CDR3 loop is CASSLQVNTEAFF. In DNA, the CDR3 is TGTGCCAGCAGCTTACAAGTGAACACTGAAGCTTTCTTT.

This clonotype was detected only a few times. V gene TRBV5-6 combines with J gene TRBJ1-5; D gene uncertain. Germline V lookup: CDR1 SGHDT, CDR2 YYEEEE. The CDR3 is 15 amino acids. Trimming shortened V by 0 bases and J by 4 bases, and 11 bases separated the two germline ends. The CDR3 loop reads CASSLGTEPNQPQHF. DNA of the CDR3: TGTGCCAGCAGCTTGGGCACAGAACCTAATCAGCCCCAGCATTTT.

The chain carries TRBV7-9 and TRBJ2-1; 11 bases are a match to TRBD2. Trimming took 2 bases from V and 6 from J; bases not matched to a gene: 3. Germline V gene data show CDR1 as SEHNR and CDR2 as FQNEAQ (reference sequence). The CDR3 contains 15 residues. CDR3 sequence reads: CASSLPTSGSNEQFF. The CDR3 DNA reads as TGTGCCAGCAGCTTACCTACTAGCGGGAGCAATGAGCAGTTCTTC. Variable domain in full (rest from reference TRBV7-9 and TRBJ2-1): DTGVSQNPRHKITKRGQNVTFRCDPISEHNRLYWYRQTLGQGPEFLTYFQNEAQLEKSRLLSDRFSAERPKGSFSTLEIQRTEQGDSAMYLCASSLPTSGSNEQFFGPGTRLTVL.